This T cell receptor (beta chain) was sequenced in a study of blood T cell repertoires in COVID-19. Study-level background: Samples of COVID-19 (acute and convalescent) were obtained from the United States, Italy and Spain. The cDNA or gDNA used as material had been derived from T cells, B-cell-depleted T cells, or PBMCs.

The authors' processing: Estimates of nucleated cell counts were drawn from the amplification of reference gene primers. TCRdb's table, derived via immunoSEQ multiplex PCR, lists solely in-frame clones and lacks some. Clonal size and the V and J genes are those of that table, whereas D and trimming came from the DNA. The repertoire holds 35,000 to 55,000 clones, with roughly 87% as singletons. Losses at the gene ends were 4 bases for V and 2 bases for J; bases not matched to a gene: 9. The CDR3 consists of 16 residues. Germline lookup yields CDR1 SGHTS and CDR2 YDEGEE. The gene calls are TRBV5-8 and TRBJ2-3; 8 positions agree with TRBD1. The sequence was collected from a man aged 55 to 70 with active COVID-19. The sequenced sample consisted of peripheral blood. CDR3 nucleotide sequence: TGTGCCAGCAGCGTCGACAGGGGAATCTTCACAGATACGCAGTATTTT. Its translation: CASSVDRGIFTDTQYF. Drawing the rest from reference TRBV5-8 and TRBJ2-3, the complete variable domain is EAGVTQSPTHLIKTRGQQATLRCSPISGHTSVYWYQQALGLGLQFLLWYDEGEERNRGNFPPRFSGRQFPNYSSELNVNALELEDSALYLCASSVDRGIFTDTQYFGPGTRLTVL.